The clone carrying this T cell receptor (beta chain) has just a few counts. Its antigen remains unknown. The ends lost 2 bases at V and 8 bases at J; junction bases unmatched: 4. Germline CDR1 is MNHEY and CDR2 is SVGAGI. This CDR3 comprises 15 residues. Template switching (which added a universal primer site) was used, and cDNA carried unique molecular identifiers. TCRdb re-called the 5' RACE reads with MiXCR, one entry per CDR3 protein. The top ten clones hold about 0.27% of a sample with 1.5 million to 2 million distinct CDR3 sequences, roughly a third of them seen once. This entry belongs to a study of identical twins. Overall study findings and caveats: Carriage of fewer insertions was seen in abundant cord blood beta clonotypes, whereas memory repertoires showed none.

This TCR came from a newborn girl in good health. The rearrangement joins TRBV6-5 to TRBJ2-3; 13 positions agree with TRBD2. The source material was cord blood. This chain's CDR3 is CASSYAGTSGITQYF. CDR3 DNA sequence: TGTGCCAGCAGTTACGCCGGGACTAGCGGGATTACGCAGTATTTT.